The source of this T cell receptor beta chain is a study of blood T cells in healthy people across ages. Findings of the study overall: Donor CMV status, an unknown factor, possibly confounded changes in expanded clonotypes. Diversity estimated from one million T cells was considered an underestimate.

Trimming took 3 bases from V and 1 from J, leaving 12 bases between them. Germline lookup yields CDR1 SGHTA and CDR2 FQGNSA. The CDR3 is made up of 15 amino acids. A sample-barcoded 5' primer and a J-beta primer mix were used in a second PCR of roughly 6 to 12 cycles. MiXCR, applied by TCRdb to the 5' RACE reads, yields one record per CDR3 protein. The data show more than 500,000 distinct CDR3 sequences, 25% to 30% seen once. Of note for this clonotype: Its antigen is still unknown.

The chain couples TRBV7-2 to TRBJ2-5; D is ambiguous. This TCR was recovered from a woman in her 70s in good health. The sample consisted of blood. The CDR3 reads CASSFRAPGQETQYF. The CDR3 region has the DNA TGTGCCAGCAGCTTCCGGGCCCCGGGCCAAGAGACCCAGTACTTC.